The 18 T cell receptor beta chains presented below share a single source sample, sequenced in a study of T cells after posttransplantation cyclophosphamide. The naive gate required viable CD3+CD4+ or CD3+CD8+ cells with CCR7+CD45RA+CD45RO-CD95-CD27+CD28+ phenotype. Sequencing was performed with immunoSEQ multiplex PCR; in TCRdb, only in-frame clones are kept and a portion is missing. The table lists fewer than 20,000 clones, roughly 92% of them singletons. The sequenced sample was naive CD4+ T cells sorted from blood. The receptors were sampled from a woman aged 50 to 60 in good health and a related stem cell transplant donor.

The genes are TRBV10-3 and TRBJ2-7, with unresolved D. The V end was cut by 3 bases, the J end by 3 bases, with 9 bases between. Per germline, CDR1 ENHRY and CDR2 SYGVKD. The CDR3 contains 13 residues. CDR3 sequence: CAISEGEFYEQYF. CDR3 in DNA: TGTGCCATCAGTGAAGGAGAATTCTACGAGCAGTACTTC.

The chain carries TRBV4-1 and TRBJ2-3; D call uncertain. Trimming left V 1 base short and J 2 bases short, with 13 bases between. The germline gives CDR1 MGHRA, CDR2 YSYEKL. The CDR3 has 16 amino acids. In DNA, the CDR3 is TGCGCCAGCAGCCAAGCCGTGATAGTTCCCACAGATACGCAGTATTTT. Its protein is CASSQAVIVPTDTQYF.

The genes are TRBV19 and TRBJ1-2; 7 bases align to TRBD1. Germline loops: CDR1 LNHDA, CDR2 SQIVND (reference sequence). The CDR3 is 14 amino acids. Losses at the gene ends were 8 bases for V and 4 bases for J; bases not matched to a gene: 10. The CDR3 sequence is CASGTGTELYGYTF. The CDR3 nucleotides are TGTGCCAGTGGGACCGGGACAGAGCTCTATGGCTACACCTTC. Looking up the rest from reference TRBV19 and TRBJ1-2 gives the full variable domain: DGGITQSPKYLFRKEGQNVTLSCEQNLNHDAMYWYRQDPGQGLRLIYYSQIVNDFQKGDIAEGYSVSREKKESFPLTVTSAQKNPTAFYLCASGTGTELYGYTFGSGTRLTVV.

Here the CDR3 reads CASSLGKGQTDTDTQYF. In DNA, the CDR3 is TGTGCCAGCAGTTTGGGCAAGGGGCAGACAGACACAGATACGCAGTATTTT. The V call is TRBV28, the J call TRBJ2-3, with D possibly TRBD1 on 5 matching bases. Between the trimmed V and J ends, which lost 3 bases and 2 bases, there was a span of 18 bases. The CDR3 runs 17 residues. The germline V gene encodes CDR1 MDHEN and CDR2 SYDVKM.

V usage is TRBV7-3 and J usage is TRBJ1-1, with D possibly matching TRBD1 (6 bases). The V end was cut by 5 bases, the J end by 3 bases, with 19 bases between. The CDR3 is 16 residues long. Germline assignment: CDR1 SGHTA and CDR2 FQGTGA. The DNA for the CDR3 is TGTGCCAGCAGCCCTAACGCGTGGGCAGGGGACACTGAAGCTTTCTTT. This encodes CASSPNAWAGDTEAFF.

The chain couples TRBV9 to TRBJ1-2; no definite D call. V lost 0 bases and J lost 5, with 8 bases in between. Per germline, CDR1 SGDLS and CDR2 YYNGEE. The CDR3 runs 13 residues. In DNA, the CDR3 is TGTGCCAGCAGCGTAGACAGAGGGTATGGCTACACCTTC. The encoded protein is CASSVDRGYGYTF. Drawing the rest from reference TRBV9 and TRBJ1-2, the complete variable domain is DSGVTQTPKHLITATGQRVTLRCSPRSGDLSVYWYQQSLDQGLQFLIQYYNGEERAKGNILERFSAQQFPDLHSELNLSSLELGDSALYFCASSVDRGYGYTFGSGTRLTVV.

The rearrangement links TRBV18 to TRBJ2-5, with D possibly TRBD2 on 5 matching bases. The CDR3 loop spans 17 amino acids. The V end was cut by 2 bases, the J end by 2 bases, with 18 bases between. Germline assignment: CDR1 KGHSH and CDR2 LQKENI. This chain's CDR3 is CASSPYVYNGIQETQYF. The CDR3 nucleotides read TGTGCCAGCTCACCATACGTTTATAACGGGATACAAGAGACCCAGTACTTC.

V is TRBV13 and J is TRBJ1-4; TRBD1 matches at 7 bases. CDR1 and CDR2 (germline): PRHDT, FYEKMQ (reference sequence). Germline trimming cut 0 bases from V and 8 bases from J; bases unmatched to any gene: 9. The CDR3 consists of 16 residues. The CDR3 DNA follows: TGTGCCAGCAGCTTAGGGGTGACAGGGATAGGCGAAAAACTGTTTTTT. Translation: CASSLGVTGIGEKLFF.

The chain recombines TRBV28 with TRBJ1-2; 7 nucleotides line up with TRBD1. J was trimmed by 13 bases and V by 10 bases; bases with no gene match: 9. The germline CDR1 and CDR2 sequences are MDHEN and SYDVKM. This CDR3 is built from 10 residues. The CDR3 protein is CATGTEQTTF. The CDR3 DNA reads TGTGCCACCGGGACAGAACAAACCACCTTC.

The chain uses TRBV7-6 and TRBJ2-1, with D maybe TRBD2 (5 bases). The CDR3 is 15 amino acids. V gave up 1 base and J gave up 8 bases, with 15 bases separating them. CDR1 and CDR2 from the germline V gene are SGHVS and FNYEAQ. The CDR3 region is CASSLGGVGDYEQFF. CDR3 DNA: TGTGCCAGCAGCTTAGGGGGAGTTGGGGATTATGAGCAGTTCTTC. The variable domain in full, with the rest retrieved from reference TRBV7-6 and TRBJ2-1, is GAGVSQSPRYKVTKRGQDVALRCDPISGHVSLYWYRQALGQGPEFLTYFNYEAQQDKSGLPNDRFSAERPEGSISTLTIQRTEQRDSAMYRCASSLGGVGDYEQFFGPGTRLTVL.

J is TRBJ1-1 and V is TRBV18; TRBD1 might be the D (5 bases). V lost 2 bases to trimming and J lost 7 bases, with 11 bases between them. Germline-derived CDR1 and CDR2 are KGHSH and LQKENI. This CDR3 comprises 13 residues. CDR3 nucleotide sequence: TGTGCCAGCTCACCAAAGACCAGGGATGAAGCTTTCTTT. Translated, it gives CASSPKTRDEAFF.

Only one count was recorded for this clone. The chain carries TRBV5-4 and TRBJ1-4; TRBD1 aligns across 7 bases. V was pared by 4 bases and J by 8 bases, with 5 bases of the junction left unmatched. CDR1 SGHNT and CDR2 YYREEE come from the germline V gene (reference sequence). The CDR3 sequence is 13 residues long. As DNA, the CDR3 is TGTGCCAGCAGCGCGGGGACAGCCGAAAAACTGTTTTTT. Its protein product is CASSAGTAEKLFF.

This chain links TRBV18 with TRBJ2-1; 14 bases agree with TRBD2. CDR1 KGHSH and CDR2 LQKENI come from the germline V gene. The CDR3 has 18 residues. With V trimmed by 9 bases and J by 1 base, 11 bases remained unmatched. The CDR3 here is CASYVGLAGGSSYNEQFF. CDR3 bases: TGTGCCAGTTACGTCGGACTAGCGGGAGGTTCATCCTACAATGAGCAGTTCTTC.

V and J are TRBV5-1 and TRBJ1-1, with a tentative D call TRBD1 (6 bases). Trimming took off 5 bases at V and 5 bases at J, with 13 bases between the two ends. Germline assignment: CDR1 SGHRS and CDR2 YFSETQ. The CDR3 runs 13 residues. The CDR3 nucleotides are TGCGCCAGCAGACCGGACAGTTTGACTGAAGCTTTCTTT. Its translation is CASRPDSLTEAFF.

Only one count was recorded for this clone. The chain combines TRBV25-1 with TRBJ2-2, with 7 bases lining up with TRBD1. The CDR3 spans 16 residues. CDR1 and CDR2 (germline): MGHDK, SYGVNS. V lost 1 base and J lost 3; bases outside the gene matches: 5. CDR3 amino acids: CASSEFVDRDTGELFF. CDR3 DNA: TGTGCCAGCAGTGAATTTGTCGACAGGGACACCGGGGAGCTGTTTTTT.

This chain joins TRBV27 and TRBJ2-1, with no clear D. V was clipped by 1 base and J by 8 bases, with 12 bases between them. CDR3 length: 14 residues. Germline V lookup: CDR1 MNHEY, CDR2 SMNVEV (reference sequence). CDR3 bases: TGTGCCAGCAGTTTATTTCGGCCGAGCGATGAGCAGTTCTTC. Translation gives CASSLFRPSDEQFF.

This rearrangement joins TRBV5-1 to TRBJ2-7; the match to TRBD1 covers 8 bases. CDR3 length: 13 amino acids. Germline lookup yields CDR1 SGHRS and CDR2 YFSETQ. V shed 4 bases and J 7 bases; nucleotides not matched to a gene: 7. CDR3 DNA: TGCGCCAGCAGCATTGGACAGGGCTGGGAGCAGTACTTC. This sequence encodes CASSIGQGWEQYF.

The rearrangement joins TRBV19 to TRBJ2-7, with D possibly matching TRBD2 (5 bases). The CDR3 is 15 amino acids. Between the trimmed V and J ends, which lost 3 bases and 4 bases, there was a span of 16 bases. Germline-derived CDR1 and CDR2 are LNHDA and SQIVND (reference sequence). The CDR3 reads CASSISVGDQYEQYF. The CDR3 DNA reads TGTGCCAGTAGTATCTCGGTGGGAGATCAGTACGAGCAGTACTTC.